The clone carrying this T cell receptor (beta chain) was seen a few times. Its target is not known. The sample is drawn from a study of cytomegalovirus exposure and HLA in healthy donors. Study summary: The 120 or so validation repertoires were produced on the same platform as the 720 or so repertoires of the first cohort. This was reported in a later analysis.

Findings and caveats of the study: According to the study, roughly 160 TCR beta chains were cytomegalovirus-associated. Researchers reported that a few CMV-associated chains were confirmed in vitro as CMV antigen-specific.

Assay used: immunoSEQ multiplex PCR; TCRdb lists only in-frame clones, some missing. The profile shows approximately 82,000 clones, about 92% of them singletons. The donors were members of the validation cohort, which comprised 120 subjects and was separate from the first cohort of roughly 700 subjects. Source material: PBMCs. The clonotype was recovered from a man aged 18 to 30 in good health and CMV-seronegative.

The CDR3 is CAWSTRGSPLHF. CDR3 nucleotides: TGTGCCTGGAGTACCAGGGGCTCACCCCTCCACTTT. This chain connects TRBV30 to TRBJ1-6; maybe TRBD1 (6 bases). V shed 2 bases and J shed 10 bases, with 9 bases lying between them. From germline, CDR1 is GTSNPN and CDR2 SVGIG (reference sequence). The CDR3 sequence is 12 residues long.